The rows below give T cell receptor beta chains drawn from one sample of a study of CD8+CD57+ T cells in acquired aplastic anemia. Each CDR3 protein is one row after TCRdb ran MiXCR on the reads. The sample records around 170,000 distinct CDR3 sequences, about 60% being singletons. The material sequenced was sorted CD4+, CD8+, or CD8+CD57+ T cells (not recorded which) from PBMCs. The receptors come from a human donor in good health. CDR3s include the opening cysteine and the closing phenylalanine or tryptophan. The D gene is left open where the match is weak. The size field is filled for only some rows; it gives once, few, many or a size class.

TRBV28	TRBJ2-3	few	TRBD2	TGTGCCAGCAGTGTTAGCGGGAGTAATTCAGATACGCAGTATTTT	CASSVSGSNSDTQYF
TRBV19	TRBJ2-7	.	.	TGCGCCAGTAGCGCCCGGTGGGCCGGAGTCTACGAGCAGTACTTC	CASSARWAGVYEQYF
TRBV10-1	TRBJ2-2	.	TRBD2	TGCGCCAGCAGCGGGACTAGCGGGAGGGCCGACACCGGGGAGCTGTTTTTT	CASSGTSGRADTGELFF
TRBV10-2	TRBJ2-7	.	TRBD2	TGCGCCAGCAGTGAGGGGGGGGTGGACTACGAGCAGTACTTC	CASSEGGVDYEQYF
TRBV6-5	TRBJ2-7	.	.	TGTGCCAGCAGTTCCGGGACAGCCGGGGGACACGAGCAGTACTTC	CASSSGTAGGHEQYF
TRBV20-1	TRBJ2-3	.	TRBD2	TGCAGTGCGCTGGGACTAGCGATAGATACGCGGTATTTC	CSALGLAIDTRYF
TRBV25-1	TRBJ1-1	.	.	TGTGCCAGCAGTGATCAGGGTGTAGGGGAAGCTTTCTTT	CASSDQGVGEAFF
TRBV15	TRBJ2-5	many	.	TGTGCCACCAGCAGGCCGGCCTTCCAAGAGACCCAGTACTTC	CATSRPAFQETQYF
TRBV5-5	TRBJ2-7	many	.	TGTGCCAGCAGCTTCTGGGACACAAGAACCTACGAGCAGTACTTC	CASSFWDTRTYEQYF
TRBV20-1	TRBJ2-7	.	TRBD2	TGCAGTGCCTATAGCGGGGGGGCACACGGGCAGTACTTC	CSAYSGGAHGQYF
TRBV6-1	TRBJ1-2	.	.	TGTGCCAGCAGGGCAAGGAGGACTGCGAGCTATGGCTACACCTTC	CASRARRTASYGYTF
TRBV24-1	TRBJ2-2	.	.	TGTGCCACCAGCGCTTGGGGAGACTCCGGGGAGCTGTTTTTT	CATSAWGDSGELFF
TRBV9	TRBJ2-1	.	.	TGTGCCAGCAGCCCCGTCGGCACAAACTCCTACAATGAGCAGTTCTTC	CASSPVGTNSYNEQFF
TRBV7-7	TRBJ2-1	.	TRBD2	TGTGCTAGCAGCCTTCAGGCGGGGGTGCAATACAATGAGCAGTTCTTC	CASSLQAGVQYNEQFF
TRBV7-9	TRBJ2-6	.	TRBD1	TGTGCCAGCAGCAGTAAGGACAGGGCTAACCCTGGGGCCAACGTCCTGACTTTC	CASSSKDRANPGANVLTF
TRBV7-9	TRBJ2-7	.	TRBD2	TGTGCCAGCAGCTCCACTAGCGGGGGGGTCCTCTACGAGCAGTACTTC	CASSSTSGGVLYEQYF
TRBV7-8	TRBJ2-7	.	.	TGTGCCAGCAGCAAGACAGGGCGGGGTGGGGAGCAGTACTTC	CASSKTGRGGEQYF
TRBV7-6	TRBJ2-7	once	TRBD2	TGTGCCAGCAGCTTAGCTGACGGGAGGGCCTACGAGCAGTACTTC	CASSLADGRAYEQYF
TRBV10-2	TRBJ2-3	.	.	TGCGCCAGCAGTGAGTCGAGGGCTCGCACAGATACGCAGTATTTT	CASSESRARTDTQYF
TRBV18	TRBJ2-7	.	TRBD2	TGTGCCAGCTCACCGGTAGCGGGACTCTACGAGCAGTACTTC	CASSPVAGLYEQYF
TRBV2	TRBJ2-1	.	TRBD2	TGTGCCAGCAGTGAGAGCGGGGGACGCTACAATGAGCAGTTCTTC	CASSESGGRYNEQFF
TRBV7-3	TRBJ1-3	once	.	TGTGCCAGCAGCCAAGACCCCCCGGGACAAGTCTCTGGAAACACCATATATTTT	CASSQDPPGQVSGNTIYF
TRBV10-3	TRBJ1-6	.	.	TGTGCCAGCAGAGCCACAGGGACCGGGGATAATTCACCCCTCCACTTT	CASRATGTGDNSPLHF
TRBV2	TRBJ1-5	.	.	TGTGCCAGCAGTGTTGGCAGGGAGCCTAATCAGCCCCAGCATTTT	CASSVGREPNQPQHF
TRBV11-2	TRBJ2-5	few	TRBD2	TGTGCCAGCAGCCCCGGACTAGCGGGACAAGAGACCCAGTACTTC	CASSPGLAGQETQYF
TRBV15	TRBJ2-3	.	.	TGTGCCACCAGCGTGCCCCTCACAGATACGCAGTATTTT	CATSVPLTDTQYF
TRBV10-3	TRBJ2-7	.	.	TGTGCCATCAGTGGGGACCTAAGCTACGAGCAGTACTTC	CAISGDLSYEQYF
TRBV27	TRBJ1-6	many	.	TGTGCCAGCAGTACTCTCGGAAATTCACCCCTCCACTTT	CASSTLGNSPLHF
TRBV7-7	TRBJ2-7	.	TRBD1	TGTGCTAGCAGCCCCGGACAGGCTACCTACGAGCAGTACTTC	CASSPGQATYEQYF
TRBV7-3	TRBJ2-7	.	TRBD1	TGTGCCAGCACCGGACAGGATATTGAGCAGTACTTC	CASTGQDIEQYF
TRBV5-4	TRBJ2-5	.	.	TGTGCCAGCAGTTCCCGGGAGCCCCATGAGACCCAGTACTTC	CASSSREPHETQYF
TRBV10-2	TRBJ2-1	once	.	TGCGCCAGCAAGGACCTAAACAATGAGCAGTTCTTC	CASKDLNNEQFF
TRBV7-2	TRBJ2-7	few	TRBD2	TGTGCCAGCAGCTTGGGGGGGAGATCCTACGAGCAGTACTTC	CASSLGGRSYEQYF
TRBV19	TRBJ2-7	.	.	TGTGCCAGTAGTAGCCTAGGTGGTACCTACGAGCAGTACTTC	CASSSLGGTYEQYF
TRBV10-3	TRBJ1-1	.	.	TGTGCCATCAGTGAGGGGGGGATGAACACTGAAGCTTTCTTT	CAISEGGMNTEAFF
TRBV9	TRBJ1-3	many	.	TGTGCCAGCAGCGAGGGGAGAGGGTCGACTGGAAACACCATATATTTT	CASSEGRGSTGNTIYF
TRBV20-1	TRBJ2-1	.	.	TGCAGTGCTAGACTCGGGCGCTACAATGAGCAGTTCTTC	CSARLGRYNEQFF
TRBV5-1	TRBJ2-1	.	TRBD1	TGCGCCAGCAGCGACCGACAGGGAGCGAATGAGCAGTTCTTC	CASSDRQGANEQFF
TRBV19	TRBJ1-1	.	.	TGTGCCAGTAGTCCGACTGGGGGGGAGGATACTGAAGCTTTCTTT	CASSPTGGEDTEAFF
TRBV7-8	TRBJ1-2	.	TRBD1	TGTGCCAGCACAGGGGGCGCAGATGGCTACACCTTC	CASTGGADGYTF
TRBV2	TRBJ1-1	.	.	TGTGCCAGCATGAGGACAGTGAACGGGAACACTGAAGCTTTCTTT	CASMRTVNGNTEAFF
TRBV29-1	TRBJ2-3	.	.	TGCAGCGTTAAGATCCGCGGAGATACGCAGTATTTT	CSVKIRGDTQYF
TRBV5-4	TRBJ2-2	.	TRBD2	TGTGCCAGCAGCTTAACGTCGGCTAGCGGGAGGACCGGGGAGCTGTTTTTT	CASSLTSASGRTGELFF
TRBV20-1	TRBJ2-1	.	.	TGCAGTGCTAGAGATCGGGGTAGCGGTAGGAGCTCCTACAATGAGCAGTTCTTC	CSARDRGSGRSSYNEQFF
TRBV10-1	TRBJ2-1	many	TRBD2	TGCGCCAGCAGTGAGTCTCGCGGGAGCTCCTACAATGAGCAGTTCTTC	CASSESRGSSYNEQFF
TRBV10-3	TRBJ1-1	.	TRBD1	TGTGCCATCAGTGAGGAGACAGGGAGAAACACTGAAGCTTTCTTT	CAISEETGRNTEAFF
TRBV2	TRBJ1-1	.	.	TGTGCCAGCAGGGAGGGGCTGAACACTGAAGCTTTCTTT	CASREGLNTEAFF
TRBV20-1	TRBJ2-7	.	TRBD2	TGCAGTGCTAGAGATCCCACGGGGGGCTACGAGCAGTACTTC	CSARDPTGGYEQYF
TRBV9	TRBJ1-2	.	.	TGTGCCAGCAGCGCACCTGGCAGGGACTATGGCTACACCTTC	CASSAPGRDYGYTF
TRBV7-3	TRBJ2-1	.	TRBD1	TGTGCCAGCAGCCGAAAAACTAGAACAGGGGACTACAATGAGCAGTTCTTC	CASSRKTRTGDYNEQFF
TRBV7-9	TRBJ2-5	.	TRBD1	TGTGCCAGCAGCGACACGACAGGGATCCGTGAAGAGACCCAGTACTTC	CASSDTTGIREETQYF
TRBV29-1	TRBJ2-5	.	TRBD1	TGCAGCGTTGGGACAGGAGAAGAGACCCAGTACTTC	CSVGTGEETQYF
TRBV15	TRBJ2-7	few	TRBD1	TGTGCCACCAGCAGAAGTTGGGGACAGGGGGTCTACGAGCAGTACTTC	CATSRSWGQGVYEQYF